This T cell receptor (beta chain) was retrieved from a study of shared clonotypes between healthy human individuals (dated by TCRdb to 2018 to 2021). Looking at the study overall: The cohort included three men and a couple of women between 18 and 49 years of age. For each donor, CD4 naive and CD4 memory were each run on three plates, CD8 naive on two plates, and CD8 memory on one plate. Different laboratories and diverse techniques were used to prepare libraries and sequence TCR repertoires, to increase sequencing depth and limit assay-specific biases. Between about 0.94 and 8.9 billion PBMCs per donor were obtained by leukapheresis. The study deeply sequenced blood TCR repertoires of five healthy adults to estimate repertoire size and the extent of clonotype sharing between individuals.

The V end gives up 6 bases and the J end 7 bases, leaving 11 bases in the junction not matched to a gene. CDR1 and CDR2 are drawn from the germline V gene (reference sequence): MNHEY, SMNVEV. Counted from cysteine to phenylalanine, this CDR3 has 14 amino acids. Only the CDR3 part of the read is kept: 42 bases, read in frame from the first base. Donors were healthy HIV-negative adults with no recently reported acute infections or vaccinations. Every donor was a Caucasian adult residing in Nashville, Tennessee, USA. Magnetic negative selection was used to enrich CD4+ T cells, after which naive cells were positively selected on CD45RA and the negative fraction became the memory subset. Blood was obtained by leukapheresis, after which PBMCs were separated by Ficoll-Histopaque density gradient centrifugation and cryopreserved in liquid nitrogen vapor phase. Analytical flow cytometry was used to check the purity and quantity of every magnetically sorted T cell population. Genomic DNA was isolated from each sorted fraction and quantified by UV absorbance on a Nanodrop 2000c.

For this clone: What this receptor recognizes is not known. Base qualities are not at hand, and no much larger clone is one base apart.

General conclusions and limits of the study: Roughly 5% of naive CD4, roughly 3.5% of naive CD8, approximately 2.2% of memory CD4, and 0.35% to 0.4% of memory CD8 clonotypes were shared across several donors. Larger estimated clonotype richness was generally found for naive subsets than for memory subsets. Clonotypes shared by all four sorted-subset donors showed higher generation probabilities than non-shared clonotypes. Sampling was limited to blood, and TCR repertoires in tissue likely differ from TCR repertoires in blood. Because the study included only a small number of donors, the genetic and exposure-history diversity represented was limited. Incomplete sequencing was indicated by rarefaction of sorted-subset datasets, despite the large sequencing depth. Based on pairwise subsampling, the degree of clonotype sharing among donors was expected to be affected by sequencing depth.

Using the deep immunoSEQ assay, TCR CDR3 regions were amplified from genomic DNA by multiplex PCR. Extracted genomic DNA from each cell subset was distributed evenly across all wells of several immunoSEQ 96-well plates, and each plate was treated as a replicate. Each replicate PCR for sorted subsets received around 200 ng genomic DNA, equal to around 32,000 T cell genomes. The purified libraries were quantified using a Qubit 3.0 fluorometer, sized with a Bioanalyzer 2100, and then quantified again using the KAPA Library Quantification kit. A separate single-read 150-cycle Illumina NextSeq 550 flow cell was used to sequence each immunoSEQ 96-well plate. The authors' pipeline ran thus. Because only junctional sequences without quality scores were contained in the immunoSEQ output, filtering matching that applied to full-length reads could not be performed. To assign V/J genes and CDR3, sequences were annotated using PyIR, a Python wrapper for IgBLAST v1.9, with IMGT germline references. Reads were filtered out if the reads had weak V/J assignments (E-value above 1e-6), no CDR3, stop codons, out-of-frame junctions, or ambiguous translated residues. A V3J clonotype was defined by an identical inferred V gene, J gene, and CDR3 amino acid sequence. Percentage overlap between repertoires was calculated by dividing the number of shared unique clonotypes by the size of the smaller repertoire. Richness of each repertoire was evaluated using RTK rarefaction, the Chao1 estimator, and Recon v2.1 estimates of unobserved clonotypes. For all TCRbeta clonotypes obtained by the gDNA method from four donors, generation probabilities were computed with OLGA. Not all clones reach the TCRdb copy of this immuneACCESS table, which keeps in-frame sequences only. Checked studies attribute under half of the gap to unresolved V genes and leave the rest unexplained. Clonal size and the V and J genes are those of that table, whereas D and trimming came from the DNA. The sample contains roughly 2 million clones, around 95% of them found a single time. Over 0.1% of the sample lies in the top ten.

The V and J genes are TRBV27 and TRBJ2-5; 7 nucleotides in the junction match TRBD2. Sequencing was performed on naive CD4+ T cells sorted from blood. The cell subset or site label for this specimen denotes: CD45RA+ positively selected. The clonotype was recovered from a young man in good health. The nucleotides are TGTGCCAGCAGATGGGGACGGGGGGTCGGGACCCAGTACTTC. Its translation reads: CASRWGRGVGTQYF.